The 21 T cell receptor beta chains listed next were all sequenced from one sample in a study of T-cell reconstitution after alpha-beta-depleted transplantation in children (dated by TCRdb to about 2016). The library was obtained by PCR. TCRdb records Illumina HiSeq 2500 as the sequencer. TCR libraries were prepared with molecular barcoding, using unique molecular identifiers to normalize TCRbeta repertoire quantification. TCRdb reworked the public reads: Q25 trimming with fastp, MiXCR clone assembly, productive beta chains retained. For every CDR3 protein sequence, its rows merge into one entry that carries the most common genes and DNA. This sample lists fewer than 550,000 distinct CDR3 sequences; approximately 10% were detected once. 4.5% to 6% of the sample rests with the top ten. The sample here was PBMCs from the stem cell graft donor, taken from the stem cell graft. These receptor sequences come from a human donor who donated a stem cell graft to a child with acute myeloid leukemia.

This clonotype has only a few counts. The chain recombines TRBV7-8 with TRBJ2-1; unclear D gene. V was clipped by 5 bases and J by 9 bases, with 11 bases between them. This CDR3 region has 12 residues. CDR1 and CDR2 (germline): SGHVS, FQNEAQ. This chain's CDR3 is CASSLVAPEQFF. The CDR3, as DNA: TGTGCCAGCAGCCTAGTAGCACCTGAGCAGTTCTTC.

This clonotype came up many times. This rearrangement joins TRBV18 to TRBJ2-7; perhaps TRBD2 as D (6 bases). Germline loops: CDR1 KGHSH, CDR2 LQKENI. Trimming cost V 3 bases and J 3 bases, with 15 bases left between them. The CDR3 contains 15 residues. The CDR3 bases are TGTGCCAGCTCACCTAGTCGCAGACTAGACTACGAGCAGTACTTC. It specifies CASSPSRRLDYEQYF.

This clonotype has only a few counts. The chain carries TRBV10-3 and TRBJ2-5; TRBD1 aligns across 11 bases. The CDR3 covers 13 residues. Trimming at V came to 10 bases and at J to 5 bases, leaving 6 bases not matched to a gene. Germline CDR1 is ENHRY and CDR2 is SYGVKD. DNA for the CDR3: TGTGCCACAAGGACAGGGGGCAGTGAGACCCAGTACTTC. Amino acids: CATRTGGSETQYF.

This CDR3 reads CASSQGGTGGQSPLHF. The CDR3 DNA reads TGCGCCAGCAGCCAAGGGGGGACAGGAGGGCAATCACCCCTCCACTTT. The chain employs TRBV4-3 and TRBJ1-6; the match to TRBD1 covers 8 bases. The CDR3 loop spans 16 amino acids. CDR1 is LGHNA and CDR2 is YSLEER in the germline V gene. V shed 1 base, J shed 10 bases, and the junction held 9 bases outside the gene matches.

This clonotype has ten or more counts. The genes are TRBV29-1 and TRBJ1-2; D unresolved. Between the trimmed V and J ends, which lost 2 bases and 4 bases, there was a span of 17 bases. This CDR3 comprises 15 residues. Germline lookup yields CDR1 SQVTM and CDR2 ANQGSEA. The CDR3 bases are TGCAGCGTTGAACCCCGACTGACTGACATCTATGGCTACACCTTC. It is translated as CSVEPRLTDIYGYTF.

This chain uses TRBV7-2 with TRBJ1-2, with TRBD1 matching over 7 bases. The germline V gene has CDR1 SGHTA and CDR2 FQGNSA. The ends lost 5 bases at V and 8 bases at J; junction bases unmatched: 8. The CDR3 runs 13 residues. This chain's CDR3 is CASSQGVAQGYTF. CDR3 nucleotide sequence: TGTGCCAGCAGCCAGGGGGTCGCTCAAGGCTACACCTTC. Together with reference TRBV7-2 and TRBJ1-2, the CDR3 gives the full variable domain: GAGVSQSPSNKVTEKGKDVELRCDPISGHTALYWYRQSLGQGLEFLIYFQGNSAPDKSGLPSDRFSAERTGGSVSTLTIQRTQQEDSAVYLCASSQGVAQGYTFGSGTRLTVV.

CDR3 bases: TGCAGTGCATGGGCCGTGGATACGCAGTATTTT. Amino acid sequence: CSAWAVDTQYF. The V and J genes are TRBV20-1 and TRBJ2-3; D remains ambiguous. Germline V CDR1 and CDR2: DFQATT, SNEGSKA (reference sequence). The CDR3 consists of 11 residues. The germline V and J ends were trimmed by 6 bases and 6 bases, with 10 bases remaining between them.

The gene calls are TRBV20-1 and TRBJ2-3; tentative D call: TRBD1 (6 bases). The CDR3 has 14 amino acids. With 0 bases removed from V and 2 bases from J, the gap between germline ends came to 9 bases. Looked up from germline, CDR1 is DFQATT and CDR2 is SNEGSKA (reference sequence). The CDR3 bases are TGCAGTGCTAGAGATACAGGGTACACAGATACGCAGTATTTT. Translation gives CSARDTGYTDTQYF.

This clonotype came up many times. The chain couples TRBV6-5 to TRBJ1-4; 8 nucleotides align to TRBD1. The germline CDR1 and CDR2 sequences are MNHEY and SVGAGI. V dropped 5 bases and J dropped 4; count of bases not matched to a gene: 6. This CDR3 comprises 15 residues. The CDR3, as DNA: TGTGCCAGCAGTACAGGACAGGGTGGTAATGAAAAACTGTTTTTT. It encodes CASSTGQGGNEKLFF.

This chain's CDR3 is CASSEFDQSSYNSPLHF. The CDR3 DNA reads as TGTGCCAGCAGTGAATTTGACCAAAGCTCCTATAATTCACCCCTCCACTTT. V is TRBV25-1 and J is TRBJ1-6, with D uncertain. This CDR3 is 17 amino acids long. Trimming shortened V by 1 base and J by 0 bases, and 10 bases separated the two germline ends. The germline V gene encodes CDR1 MGHDK and CDR2 SYGVNS. Full variable domain (missing parts from reference TRBV25-1 and TRBJ1-6): EADIYQTPRYLVIGTGKKITLECSQTMGHDKMYWYQQDPGMELHLIHYSYGVNSTEKGDLSSESTVSRIRTEHFPLTLESARPSHTSQYLCASSEFDQSSYNSPLHFGNGTRLTVT.

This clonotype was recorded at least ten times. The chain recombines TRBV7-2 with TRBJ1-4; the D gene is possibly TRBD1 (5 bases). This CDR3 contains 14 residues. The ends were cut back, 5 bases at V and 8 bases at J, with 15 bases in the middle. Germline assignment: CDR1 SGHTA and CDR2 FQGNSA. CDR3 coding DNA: TGTGCCAGCAGCCGTGGCGGGGCGGGCGAAAAACTGTTTTTT. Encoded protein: CASSRGGAGEKLFF.

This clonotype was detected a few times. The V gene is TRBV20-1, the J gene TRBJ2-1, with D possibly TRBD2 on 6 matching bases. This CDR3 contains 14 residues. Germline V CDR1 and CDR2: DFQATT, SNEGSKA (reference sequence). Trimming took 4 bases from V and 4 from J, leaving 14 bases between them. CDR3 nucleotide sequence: TGCAGTGCTAACGGACTACCGAATTACAATGAGCAGTTCTTC. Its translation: CSANGLPNYNEQFF.

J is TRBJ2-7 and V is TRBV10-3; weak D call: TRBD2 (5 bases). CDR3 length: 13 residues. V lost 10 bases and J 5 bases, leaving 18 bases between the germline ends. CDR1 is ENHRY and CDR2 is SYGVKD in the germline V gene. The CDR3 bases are TGTGCCACCAAGACTCGGGGAGAAGACGAGCAGTACTTC. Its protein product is CATKTRGEDEQYF.

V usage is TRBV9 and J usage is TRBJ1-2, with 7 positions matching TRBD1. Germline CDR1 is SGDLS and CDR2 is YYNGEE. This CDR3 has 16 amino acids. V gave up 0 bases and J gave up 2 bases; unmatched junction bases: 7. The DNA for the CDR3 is TGTGCCAGCAGCGTAGCTGGACAGGTGGACAACTATGGCTACACCTTC. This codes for CASSVAGQVDNYGYTF.

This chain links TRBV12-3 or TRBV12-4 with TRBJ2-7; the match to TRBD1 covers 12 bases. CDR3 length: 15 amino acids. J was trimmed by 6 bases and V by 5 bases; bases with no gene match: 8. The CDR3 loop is CASSAGTGGACEQYF. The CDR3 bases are TGTGCCAGCAGTGCCGGGACAGGGGGCGCGTGCGAGCAGTACTTC.

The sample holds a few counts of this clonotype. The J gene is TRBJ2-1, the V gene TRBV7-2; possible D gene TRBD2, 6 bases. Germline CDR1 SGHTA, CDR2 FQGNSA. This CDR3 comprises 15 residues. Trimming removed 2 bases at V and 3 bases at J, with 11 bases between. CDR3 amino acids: CASSLQWGGYNEQFF. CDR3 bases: TGTGCCAGCAGCTTACAGTGGGGAGGCTACAATGAGCAGTTCTTC. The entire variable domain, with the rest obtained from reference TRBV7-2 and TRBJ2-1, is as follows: GAGVSQSPSNKVTEKGKDVELRCDPISGHTALYWYRQSLGQGLEFLIYFQGNSAPDKSGLPSDRFSAERTGGSVSTLTIQRTQQEDSAVYLCASSLQWGGYNEQFFGPGTRLTVL.

The DNA of the CDR3 is TGTGCCAGCAGCTTAGCGCTAACGGGACTAGCGGGGGGGCCGAGCACAGATACGCAGTATTTT. Its protein is CASSLALTGLAGGPSTDTQYF. The V gene is TRBV7-2, the J gene TRBJ2-3; 16 nucleotides line up with TRBD2. The CDR3 contains 21 residues. V shed 0 bases, J shed 0 bases, and the junction held 9 bases outside the gene matches. Germline-derived CDR1 and CDR2 are SGHTA and FQGNSA. Drawing the rest from reference TRBV7-2 and TRBJ2-3, the complete variable domain is GAGVSQSPSNKVTEKGKDVELRCDPISGHTALYWYRQSLGQGLEFLIYFQGNSAPDKSGLPSDRFSAERTGGSVSTLTIQRTQQEDSAVYLCASSLALTGLAGGPSTDTQYFGPGTRLTVL.

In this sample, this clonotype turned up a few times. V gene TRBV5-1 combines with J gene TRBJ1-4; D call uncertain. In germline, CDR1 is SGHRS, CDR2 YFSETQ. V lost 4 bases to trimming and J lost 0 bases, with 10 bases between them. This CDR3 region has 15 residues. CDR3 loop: CASSRASPTNEKLFF. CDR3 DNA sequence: TGCGCCAGCAGCCGGGCGTCACCAACTAATGAAAAACTGTTTTTT.

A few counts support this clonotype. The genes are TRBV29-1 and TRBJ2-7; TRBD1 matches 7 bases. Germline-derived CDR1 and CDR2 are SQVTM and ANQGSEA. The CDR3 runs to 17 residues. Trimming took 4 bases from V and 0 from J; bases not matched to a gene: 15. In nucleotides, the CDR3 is TGCAGCGTTGGGGGCCATCAACCGGGACAGAGCTCCTACGAGCAGTACTTC. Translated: CSVGGHQPGQSSYEQYF.

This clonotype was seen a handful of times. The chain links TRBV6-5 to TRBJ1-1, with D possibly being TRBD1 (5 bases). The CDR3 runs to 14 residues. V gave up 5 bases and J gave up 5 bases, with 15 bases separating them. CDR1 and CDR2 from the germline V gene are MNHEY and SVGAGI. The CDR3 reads CASSHDGARTEAFF. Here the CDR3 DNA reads TGTGCCAGCAGTCACGACGGGGCGCGAACTGAAGCTTTCTTT.

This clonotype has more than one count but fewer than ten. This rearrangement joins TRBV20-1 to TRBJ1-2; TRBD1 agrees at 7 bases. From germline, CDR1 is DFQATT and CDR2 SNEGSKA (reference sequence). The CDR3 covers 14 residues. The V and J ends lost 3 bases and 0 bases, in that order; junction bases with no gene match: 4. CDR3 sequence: CSASKGATNYGYTF. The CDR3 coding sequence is TGCAGTGCTAGCAAGGGGGCGACTAACTATGGCTACACCTTC.